The source of this T cell receptor (beta chain) is a study of prognosis after radiotherapy for stage I lung cancer. Study-level background: Medical inoperability was the status assigned to all non-small cell lung cancer patients.

This clonotype was seen many times. Its antigen is unknown. Multiplex PCR, run in two rounds, amplified TCR beta CDR3 from genomic DNA. The first round of PCR was done with primers that matched each TRBV and TRBJ gene. One entry per CDR3 protein results from TCRdb running MiXCR on the multiplex PCR reads. There are some 30,000 distinct CDR3 sequences in the sample; roughly 52% occur only once, and about 17% lies in the top ten. Germline V gene sequence: CDR1 SGDLS, CDR2 YYNGEE. Between the trimmed V and J ends, which lost 0 bases and 0 bases, there was a span of 13 bases. This CDR3 is built from 16 residues. Study-wide results and limits: Lower Shannon entropy after stereotactic body radiation therapy was observed in patients who went on to develop distant metastases. Divergent TRBV and TRBJ gene usage has reportedly been observed between patients with and without metastases. A fall in unique TCR clone counts followed stereotactic body radiation therapy, with medians of about 10,000 versus 6,900.

The receptor was derived from a donor of 50 years or more with non-small cell lung cancer. Here the sequenced sample was PBMCs, taken before or after stereotactic body radiation therapy (not recorded which). The chain combines TRBV9 with TRBJ2-7; D is ambiguous. CDR3 sequence (DNA): TGTGCCAGCAGCGTAGGGGCGGATACATCCTCCTACGAGCAGTACTTC. Its translation is CASSVGADTSSYEQYF.